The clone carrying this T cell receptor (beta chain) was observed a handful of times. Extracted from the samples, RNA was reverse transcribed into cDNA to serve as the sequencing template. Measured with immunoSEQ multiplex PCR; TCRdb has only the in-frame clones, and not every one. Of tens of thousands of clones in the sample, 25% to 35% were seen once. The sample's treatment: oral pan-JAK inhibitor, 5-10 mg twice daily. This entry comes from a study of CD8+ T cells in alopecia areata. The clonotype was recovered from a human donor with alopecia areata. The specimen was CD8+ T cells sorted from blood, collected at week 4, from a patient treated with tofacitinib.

Written as DNA, the CDR3 is TGCAGCGTCTCCCCCGAGCACACTGAAGCTTTCTTT. It codes for CSVSPEHTEAFF. The chain carries TRBV29-1 and TRBJ1-1; no clear D. In germline, CDR1 is SQVTM, CDR2 ANQGSEA. CDR3 length: 12 residues. V lost 6 bases to trimming and J lost 3 bases, with 11 bases between them. Filled out from reference TRBV29-1 and TRBJ1-1, the complete variable domain reads SAVISQKPSRDICQRGTSLTIQCQVDSQVTMMFWYRQQPGQSLTLIATANQGSEATYESGFVIDKFPISRPNLTFSTLTVSNMSPEDSSIYLCSVSPEHTEAFFGQGTRLTVV.